This T cell receptor (beta chain) derives from a study of cytomegalovirus exposure and HLA in healthy donors (dated by TCRdb to the late 2010s). Regarding the study in general: In an earlier analysis of several hundred of the donors, around 290 Gb of sequence data and 90 million to 120 million unique TCR beta sequences from 180 million or so T cells were reported. About 280 gigabases of sequencing data and 70 million to 100 million unique TCR sequences made up an early release that covered 500 to 650 HLA-typed donors. Of the roughly 430 genotyped donors, roughly 80% fell in the genetic ancestry cluster associated with self-reported Caucasian donors. The study aimed to test whether signatures of past pathogen exposure could be identified by cataloging public T cell receptors. The study profiled the T cell repertoires of 666 subjects by immunosequencing and related them to cytomegalovirus serostatus. In addition to the first cohort of around 670 subjects, a separate validation cohort of approximately 130 different subjects was used. To predict cytomegalovirus infection status, the study brought together high-throughput TCR immunosequencing, statistical association of individual TCRs with disease status, and machine learning. A later analysis re-examined previously published TCR beta repertoires from about 700 donors and added high-resolution HLA genotyping to investigate patterns of TCR occurrence. The later analysis used no new phenotypic data to find candidate immune exposures, relying instead on TCR beta sequences and their occurrence across donors. An earlier analysis of 500 to 650 of the donors applied high-throughput TCR beta sequencing to assess whether each TCR beta V gene segment acted as functional or pseudogenic. Donor age, sex, ethnicity and CMV serostatus were compiled alongside the repertoire data. In a later genetic analysis, genome-wide SNP genotypes for about 60% of the 666 donors were used, and that subset was treated as a discovery cohort. Every repertoire in the discovery cohort had been generated on one and the same sequencing platform. Class I and class II HLA loci were covered by the typing at four-digit resolution. Typing coverage varied by locus: about 620-640 donors for A, B, C, DRB1 and DQB1; under 550 for DQA1; approximately 610 for DPA1; some 470 for DPB1. Five DR-DQ haplotypes were handled as single units for association and clustering because linkage in the cohort was strong. Among some 410 genotyped donors of the cohort, an average of about 240,000 unique TCR beta nucleotide sequences were sequenced per donor, about a sixth of them non-productive.

The germline V gene (reference sequence) sets CDR1 to LNHDA and CDR2 to SQIVND. The CDR3 runs 15 amino acids, cysteine and phenylalanine included. Kept here is only the CDR3 DNA, which spans 45 bases and is read in frame from base 1. V is cut by 1 base and J by 8 bases, and the space between the germline ends is 17 bases. The library was generated by the immunoSEQ multiplex PCR assay. For the multiplex PCR, a mixture combining 60 forward primers for TCR Vbeta segments and 13 reverse primers for TCR Jbeta segments was used. The CDR3 region of rearranged TCR beta genes was amplified from genomic DNA with a multiplex PCR assay. The amplified TCR beta libraries were sequenced on the Illumina HiSeq System as 87-base-pair reads. Regarding the original processing steps: A later analysis counted 65 million to 90 million unique TCR beta chains across the 650 to 700 repertoires, and some 11 million of these chains were shared by at least two donors. Raw reads were error-corrected and collapsed into unique sequences with a nearest-neighbor algorithm that merged closely related sequences to remove PCR and sequencing errors. Alignment of CDR3 sequences to IMGT reference sequences was used to assign V, D and J gene segments. Each retained sequence needed at least a six-nucleotide match to both a V gene segment and a J gene segment. A rearrangement was called productive if the CDR3 had no stop codons and remained in frame with V and J, and every other rearrangement was called non-productive. Following IMGT convention, CDR3 was defined as the stretch from the second conserved V-encoded cysteine to the conserved J-encoded phenylalanine. The earlier analysis of 550 to 650 of the donors excluded any sequence lacking an unambiguous match to a single V gene segment. In an earlier analysis of some 590 of the donors, a V segment was called functional when productive rearrangements were above 56.7%, and segregating when the standard deviation between donors exceeded 5%. A statistical classification framework was built for diagnosing cytomegalovirus status from the catalog of TCR beta chain sequences. A later analysis assigned V and J genes by comparing TCR nucleotide sequences with IMGT/GENE-DB human TR gene sequences. The TCRdist pipeline was used in a later analysis to assign CDR3 sequences and most-parsimonious VDJ recombination scenarios. A later analysis defined each TCR beta chain by its CDR3 amino acid sequence plus V-gene family, and excluded reads lacking a unique V-gene family. As a way to deal with suspected cross-contamination and a sequencing artifact, a later analysis dropped approximately 570 nucleotide sequences that were highly shared and had low generation probability. In a later analysis, a clonal expansion index for each public chain was calculated from normalized within-repertoire ranks of inferred template counts. A later analysis computed generation probabilities with a VDJ recombination model fitted to out-of-frame rearrangements, and checked the results against IGoR. Hypergeometric tests were used in a later analysis to score TCR-TCR, TCR-HLA and TCR-CMV co-occurrence, with a repertoire-size bias correction applied to the TCR pairs. A later analysis estimated false discovery rates by permuting HLA or CMV assignments 20 times. In a later analysis, co-occurring TCRs were grouped using DBSCAN, and TCRdist sequence similarity was added for clustering within HLA-allele-positive subsets. Co-occurrence clustering excluded repertoires with fewer than 30,000 or more than 120,000 public chains, plus five with anomalous nucleotide sharing. Sourced from immuneACCESS, this table was stored by TCRdb with only in-frame sequences that have V and J called. A share of the clones is absent; for the studies checked, an unresolved V gene accounts for under half, and the remainder has no known explanation. That table gives V, J and clone size, and the DNA gave D and trimming. The sample table lists under 200,000 clones, roughly 75% of them with a count of one. The top ten clonotypes cover 5.7% of the sample.

In total, just over 650 healthy bone marrow donors made up the cohort. All cohort members were sampled while nominally healthy, although unrecorded immune exposures were likely present. The donor tested CMV seronegative, placing the donor among the 350 to 400 seronegative members of the cohort. Every donor gave a peripheral blood sample, and the peripheral blood mononuclear cells from that sample were used for TCR beta sequencing. The Qiagen DNeasy Blood Extraction Kit was used to extract genomic DNA from the blood cell samples. Summary of the overall study and its limitations: Because counts were too low, seventeen rarely observed V segments, including chromosome 9 orphons, were excluded from the earlier analysis of 500 to 700 of the donors. Assigning TCR associations to individual alleles was difficult when HLA alleles, especially DR and DQ, strongly co-occurred. While some public TCRs were present in many individuals, most TCR sequences turned up only very rarely across donors. Because the 87-base-pair reads could not distinguish some IMGT-functional V segments, including TRBV6-2 and TRBV6-3, those segments were excluded. In a later analysis, the rate of TCR association differed among HLA loci, with DRB1 alleles having the most associated TCRs and HLA-C alleles having the fewest. The authors suggested that the approach could potentially be generalized to other disease states and immunological phenotypes. Correlated functional status among segregating V segments might reflect linkage disequilibrium, but an unknown experimental factor could not be ruled out. Three of the identified cytomegalovirus-associated TCR beta chains were confirmed in vitro to be specific for cytomegalovirus antigens. A further reported finding was that TCR beta sequences accurately predicted the HLA-A and HLA-B alleles for most subjects in the first cohort. A total of some 180 TCR beta chains were listed by the study as associated with cytomegalovirus. V-gene and J-gene trimming of TCR beta chains was associated with a missense DCLRE1C variant in a later genetic analysis, and the association was replicated in an independent cohort. In a later analysis, HLA-associated TCR beta chains showed more clonal expansion and lower generation probabilities than non-associated chains that were equally common. The presence/absence analyses assumed that sequencing depth was roughly uniform across donors, and that assumption may not be true. In an earlier analysis of 587 of the donors, most TCR beta V segments appeared in productive rearrangements about 87% or about 30% of the time, broadly matching IMGT annotations. In a later analysis, most CMV-associated TCR beta chains were found to appear HLA-restricted, with HLA associations seemingly driven largely by CMV exposure. In a later genetic analysis, fewer N-insertions in productive TCRs were reported among donors in an Asian-associated ancestry cluster than the approximately 670-donor mean. A later analysis reported that several top co-occurrence clusters appeared linked to parvovirus B19, influenza, CMV and Epstein-Barr virus. A later analysis associated 17,000 or so TCR beta sequences with specific HLA alleles at a false discovery rate of 0.05. The only immune exposure information available for the cohort was CMV serostatus. Because some donors lacked HLA typing at each locus, the association tests relied only on the typed subset. A group of highly shared sequence variants was considered likely to be a technical artifact of the sequencing pipeline. In both the original and validation cohorts, the classifier was reported to diagnose cytomegalovirus status with high specificity and sensitivity. In this cohort, only TCR beta chains were sequenced, and detectable features were limited by the absence of alpha or paired-chain data.

The sample holds a few counts of this clone. No antigen is known for it. No much larger clone is present one base from it, and per-base qualities are unavailable. This same CDR3 is encoded by further DNA sequences in the sample. The chain is made from TRBV19 and TRBJ1-1; a tentative D call is TRBD1 (5 bases match). Sequencing input: PBMCs. The source of this sequence is a middle-aged man in good health and CMV-seronegative. The nucleotide sequence reads as follows: TGTGCCAGTAGTATAGTAACCGGTCCCGGGGGGGAAGCTTTCTTT. Translated, it gives CASSIVTGPGGEAFF.